This T cell receptor beta chain was obtained from a study of T cells after yellow fever vaccination. Across the whole study: Preparing low-cell-number fractions relied on SMART-Seq v4 Ultra Low Input. Regarding the study as a whole: Weaker overall, the secondary response nonetheless peaked faster (day 5 versus 15).

MiXCR was run by TCRdb on the 5' RACE reads, yielding one entry per CDR3 protein. In the table there are 400,000 or so distinct CDR3 sequences, 6% to 8% of which are singletons. Of note for this clonotype: Its specificity is not known.

Per the germline V gene, CDR1 is SGHTA and CDR2 is FQGNSA. CDR3 length: 12 residues. Deletions cut 5 bases from V and 7 bases from J, with 9 bases between. V gene TRBV7-2 combines with J gene TRBJ1-5; no reliable D call. The sequence derives from a man aged 30 to 39 who received the YFV17D yellow fever vaccine. Sequenced material: PBMCs, taken 5 days after the yellow fever booster vaccination. CDR3 residues: CASSQEGQPQHF. CDR3 nucleotides: TGTGCCAGCAGCCAGGAAGGCCAGCCCCAGCATTTT.